This TCR beta chain was captured by sequencing in a study of a mutant IDH1 vaccine in newly diagnosed glioma. Across the study: Initiation of the vaccine course occurred 4-6 weeks after radiotherapy alone, or alongside temozolomide cycles.

This clone was seen just once. What it recognizes is unknown. Sample time point: week 11, during vaccination. Vaccine doses each comprised 300 ug of mutant IDH1 20-mer peptide, with topical imiquimod. The data were produced by immunoSEQ multiplex PCR, yet TCRdb's version contains in-frame clones alone and is incomplete. The sample includes 45,000 to 65,000 clones, 91% of them seen just once. The origin of this receptor is a man aged 45-60 years with glioma. This material consisted of PBMCs, taken from a glioma patient whose treatment included an IDH1 peptide vaccine.

Here the CDR3 reads CASSGTSGRAGEQYF. The CDR3 nucleotides read TGCGCCAGCAGTGGGACTAGCGGGAGGGCCGGCGAGCAGTACTTC. V and J are TRBV5-1 and TRBJ2-7, with 16 bases that match TRBD2. The trim removed 5 bases at V and 6 bases at J, leaving 5 bases unmatched. The CDR3 runs to 15 residues. Germline V gene lookup returns CDR1 SGHRS and CDR2 YFSETQ. Together with reference TRBV5-1 and TRBJ2-7, the CDR3 gives the full variable domain: KAGVTQTPRYLIKTRGQQVTLSCSPISGHRSVSWYQQTPGQGLQFLFEYFSETQRNKGNFPGRFSGRQFSNSRSEMNVSTLELGDSALYLCASSGTSGRAGEQYFGPGTRLTVT.